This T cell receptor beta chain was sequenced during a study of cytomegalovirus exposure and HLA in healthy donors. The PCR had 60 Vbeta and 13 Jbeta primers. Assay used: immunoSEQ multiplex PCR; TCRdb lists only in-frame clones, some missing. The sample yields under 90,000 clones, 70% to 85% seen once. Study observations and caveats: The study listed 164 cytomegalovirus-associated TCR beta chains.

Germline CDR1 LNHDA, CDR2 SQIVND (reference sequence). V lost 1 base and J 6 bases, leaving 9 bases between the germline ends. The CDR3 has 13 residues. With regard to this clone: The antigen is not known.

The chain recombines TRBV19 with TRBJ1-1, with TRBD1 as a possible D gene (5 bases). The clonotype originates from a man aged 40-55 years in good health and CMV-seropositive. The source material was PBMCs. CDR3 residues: CASSIVGGAEAFF. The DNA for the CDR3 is TGTGCCAGTAGTATAGTCGGAGGGGCTGAAGCTTTCTTT.